This T cell receptor (beta chain) is drawn from a study of blood T cell repertoires in COVID-19. Study information: The analysed material was cDNA or gDNA that came from T cells, B-cell-depleted T cells, or PBMCs.

Original processing methods: Estimates of nucleated cell counts were drawn from the amplification of reference gene primers. Using immunoSEQ multiplex PCR, the repertoire was profiled, and TCRdb retains in-frame clones only, with some absent. The V and J calls and clone size come from that table; D and trimming were worked out from the DNA. The sample includes 100,000 to 150,000 clones, around nine tenths of them seen just once. Per the germline V gene, CDR1 is LNHDA and CDR2 is SQIVND (reference sequence). V lost 3 bases to trimming and J lost 8 bases, with 14 bases between them. This CDR3 is built from 14 residues.

Sequences were obtained from peripheral blood. The clonotype comes from a man aged 50-60 years with COVID-19, enrolled during active disease. The genes are TRBV19 and TRBJ2-1; possibly TRBD2 for D (5 bases). The CDR3 DNA is TGTGCCAGTAGTATTAGACGGCAGAGGGATGAGCAGTTCTTC. It specifies CASSIRRQRDEQFF.